This TCR beta chain originates from a study of CD8 T cells in ankylosing spondylitis. There are a few counts of this clonotype. Its specificity is not known. Findings and limits, study-wide: What seemed typical of ankylosing spondylitis blood was a TCR beta motif built from 7 or 8 highly homologous variants. In peripheral blood, disease-linked CD8+ clones occurred at relatively low frequencies. Existing reports had already noted some motif variants in reactive arthritis synovial fluid and blood.

In making TCR beta libraries, quantitative 5'-RACE with molecular barcodes was used. TCRdb re-called the 5' RACE reads through MiXCR, storing one row per CDR3 protein. The sample consists of about 200,000 distinct CDR3 sequences, 10% to 15% of them appearing once. Sequenced material: blood, either unsorted or a sorted T cell fraction (not recorded which). The clonotype was recovered from a male donor with ankylosing spondylitis or in good health (not recorded which).

The CDR3 protein is CATGGIGSNQPQHF. The CDR3 coding sequence is TGTGCCACTGGCGGCATCGGGAGCAATCAGCCCCAGCATTTT. The V call is TRBV6-1, the J call TRBJ1-5; D is undetermined. The CDR3 spans 14 residues. V was trimmed by 10 bases and J by 1 base, leaving 14 bases between them. Per the germline V gene, CDR1 is MNHNS and CDR2 is SASEGT.